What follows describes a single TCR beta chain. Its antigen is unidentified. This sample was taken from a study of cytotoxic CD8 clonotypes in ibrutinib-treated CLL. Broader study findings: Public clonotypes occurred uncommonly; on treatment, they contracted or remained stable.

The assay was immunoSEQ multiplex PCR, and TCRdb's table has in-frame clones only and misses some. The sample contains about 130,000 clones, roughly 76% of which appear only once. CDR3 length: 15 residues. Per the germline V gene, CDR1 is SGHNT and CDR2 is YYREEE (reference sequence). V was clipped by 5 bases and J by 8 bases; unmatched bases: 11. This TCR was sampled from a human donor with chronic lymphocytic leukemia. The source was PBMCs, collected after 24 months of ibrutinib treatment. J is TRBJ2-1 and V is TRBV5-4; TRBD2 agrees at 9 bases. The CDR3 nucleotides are TGTGCCAGCAGGCTGGGCGGGACTAGCATCGATGAGCAGTTCTTC. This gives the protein CASRLGGTSIDEQFF.